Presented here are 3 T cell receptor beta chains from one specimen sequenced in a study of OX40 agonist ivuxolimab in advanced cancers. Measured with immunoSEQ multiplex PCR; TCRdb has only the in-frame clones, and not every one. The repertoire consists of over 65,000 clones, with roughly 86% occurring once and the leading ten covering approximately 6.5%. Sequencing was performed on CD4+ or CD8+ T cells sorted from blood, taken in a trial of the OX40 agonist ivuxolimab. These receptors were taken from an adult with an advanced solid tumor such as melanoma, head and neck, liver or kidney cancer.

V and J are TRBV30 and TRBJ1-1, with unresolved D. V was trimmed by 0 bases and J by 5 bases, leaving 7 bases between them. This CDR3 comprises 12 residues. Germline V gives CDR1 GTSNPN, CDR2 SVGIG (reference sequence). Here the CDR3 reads CAWSVGETEAFF. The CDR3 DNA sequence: TGTGCCTGGAGTGTCGGAGAGACTGAAGCTTTCTTT.

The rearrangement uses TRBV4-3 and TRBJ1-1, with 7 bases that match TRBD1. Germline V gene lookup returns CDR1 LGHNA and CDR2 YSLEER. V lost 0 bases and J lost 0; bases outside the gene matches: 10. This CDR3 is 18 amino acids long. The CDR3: CASSQEPLQGSMNTEAFF. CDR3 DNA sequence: TGCGCCAGCAGCCAAGAACCGTTACAGGGGTCAATGAACACTGAAGCTTTCTTT.

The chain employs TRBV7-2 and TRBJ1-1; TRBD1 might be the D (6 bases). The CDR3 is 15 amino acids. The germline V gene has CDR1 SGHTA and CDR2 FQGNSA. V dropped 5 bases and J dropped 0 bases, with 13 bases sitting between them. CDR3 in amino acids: CASSRTVNLNTEAFF. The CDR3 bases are TGTGCCAGCAGCCGGACAGTAAACTTGAACACTGAAGCTTTCTTT.